Listed below are T cell receptor beta chains from one sample, sequenced in a study of identical twins. TCRdb re-derived calls from the 5' RACE reads in MiXCR, one entry per CDR3 protein. Here the sample spans 500,000 to 700,000 distinct CDR3 sequences, around 7.5% being singletons. These records were also assigned to another study, of yellow fever vaccine responses in identical twins.

Sequenced material: PBMCs. The source of these receptors is a woman aged 18 to 35 in good health. Both conserved end residues are part of each CDR3. The D gene is left open where the match is weak. The listing skips clone size in some rows; elsewhere it reads once, few, many or a size class.

D: -; size: few; V: TRBV7-7; J: TRBJ2-3; length: 13; CDR3: CASSFSQKDTQYF; DNA: TGTGCCAGCAGCTTCAGTCAGAAAGATACGCAGTATTTT
D: TRBD2; size: many; V: TRBV7-7; J: TRBJ2-3; length: 18; CDR3: CASSLASTSGADADTQYF; DNA: TGTGCCAGCAGCTTAGCCTCCACTAGCGGGGCGGATGCCGATACGCAGTATTTT
D: -; size: -; V: TRBV5-1; J: TRBJ2-6; length: 16; CDR3: CASSLGGADGANVLTF; DNA: TGCGCCAGCAGCTTGGGTGGGGCGGATGGGGCCAACGTCCTGACTTTC
D: TRBD1; size: -; V: TRBV28; J: TRBJ1-5; length: 17; CDR3: CASTTQGVLRADQPQHF; DNA: TGTGCCAGCACCACGCAGGGGGTTTTGCGGGCGGATCAGCCCCAGCATTTT
D: -; size: few; V: TRBV24-1; J: TRBJ1-5; length: 14; CDR3: CATSGRNSNQPQHF; DNA: TGTGCCACCAGTGGTAGAAATAGCAATCAGCCCCAGCATTTT
D: TRBD1; size: -; V: TRBV6-1; J: TRBJ2-1; length: 15; CDR3: CASRDRGRLSNEQFF; DNA: TGTGCCAGCCGGGACAGGGGGCGTTTGTCCAATGAGCAGTTCTTC
D: TRBD2; size: -; V: TRBV5-1; J: TRBJ2-7; length: 16; CDR3: CASSSGGLAASYEQYF; DNA: TGCGCCAGCAGCTCGGGGGGACTAGCGGCTTCCTACGAGCAGTACTTC
D: -; size: -; V: TRBV20-1; J: TRBJ1-4; length: 13; CDR3: CSARVLLNEKLFF; DNA: TGCAGTGCTAGAGTGTTGCTTAATGAAAAACTGTTTTTT
D: -; size: -; V: TRBV21-1; J: TRBJ2-7; length: 15; CDR3: CASSKDGMSSYEQYF; DNA: TGTGCCAGCAGCAAAGATGGTATGAGCTCCTACGAGCAGTACTTC
D: TRBD2; size: few; V: TRBV7-2; J: TRBJ2-3; length: 18; CDR3: CASSLGQAGGWSTDTQYF; DNA: TGTGCCAGCAGCTTAGGGCAAGCGGGGGGGTGGTCCACAGATACGCAGTATTTT
D: TRBD1; size: few; V: TRBV7-9; J: TRBJ2-7; length: 13; CDR3: CASSTGGPYEQYF; DNA: TGTGCCAGCAGCACAGGGGGCCCCTACGAGCAGTACTTC
D: -; size: -; V: TRBV7-8; J: TRBJ1-3; length: 13; CDR3: CASSLEVTNTIYF; DNA: TGTGCCAGCAGCCTAGAGGTGACAAACACCATATATTTT
D: TRBD1; size: few; V: TRBV6-1; J: TRBJ1-1; length: 16; CDR3: CASTLTGGAQATEAFF; DNA: TGTGCCAGCACCCTGACAGGGGGCGCGCAGGCCACTGAAGCTTTCTTT
D: -; size: -; V: TRBV7-2; J: TRBJ2-5; length: 13; CDR3: CASTFTSQETQYF; DNA: TGTGCCAGCACCTTCACGTCCCAAGAGACCCAGTACTTC
D: -; size: -; V: TRBV3-1; J: TRBJ1-3; length: 16; CDR3: CASSQGGSRSGNTIYF; DNA: TGTGCCAGCAGCCAAGGGGGTTCCCGAAGTGGAAACACCATATATTTT
D: -; size: -; V: TRBV4-2; J: TRBJ1-1; length: 16; CDR3: CASSPELGARNTEAFF; DNA: TGTGCCAGCAGCCCTGAGCTGGGGGCAAGGAACACTGAAGCTTTCTTT
D: -; size: -; V: TRBV24-1; J: TRBJ1-1; length: 13; CDR3: CATSGAGNTEAFF; DNA: TGTGCCACCAGTGGAGCAGGGAACACTGAAGCTTTCTTT
D: TRBD1; size: -; V: TRBV4-1; J: TRBJ1-5; length: 15; CDR3: CASSDRDRSNQPQHF; DNA: TGCGCCAGCAGCGACCGGGACAGGTCCAATCAGCCCCAGCATTTT